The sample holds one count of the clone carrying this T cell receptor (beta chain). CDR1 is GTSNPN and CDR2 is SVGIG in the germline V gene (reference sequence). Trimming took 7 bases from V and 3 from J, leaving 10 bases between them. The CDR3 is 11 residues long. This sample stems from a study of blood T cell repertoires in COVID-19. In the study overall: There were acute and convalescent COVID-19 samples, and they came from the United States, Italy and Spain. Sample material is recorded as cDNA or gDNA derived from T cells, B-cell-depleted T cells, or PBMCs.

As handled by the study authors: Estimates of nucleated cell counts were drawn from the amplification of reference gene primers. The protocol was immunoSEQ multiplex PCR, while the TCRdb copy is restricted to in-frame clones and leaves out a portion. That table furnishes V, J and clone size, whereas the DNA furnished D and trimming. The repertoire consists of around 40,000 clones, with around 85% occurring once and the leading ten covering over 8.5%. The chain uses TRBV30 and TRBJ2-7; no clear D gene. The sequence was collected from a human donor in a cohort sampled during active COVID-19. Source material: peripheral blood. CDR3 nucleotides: TGTGCCTTCTCGACTCGCTACGAGCAGTACTTC. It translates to CAFSTRYEQYF.